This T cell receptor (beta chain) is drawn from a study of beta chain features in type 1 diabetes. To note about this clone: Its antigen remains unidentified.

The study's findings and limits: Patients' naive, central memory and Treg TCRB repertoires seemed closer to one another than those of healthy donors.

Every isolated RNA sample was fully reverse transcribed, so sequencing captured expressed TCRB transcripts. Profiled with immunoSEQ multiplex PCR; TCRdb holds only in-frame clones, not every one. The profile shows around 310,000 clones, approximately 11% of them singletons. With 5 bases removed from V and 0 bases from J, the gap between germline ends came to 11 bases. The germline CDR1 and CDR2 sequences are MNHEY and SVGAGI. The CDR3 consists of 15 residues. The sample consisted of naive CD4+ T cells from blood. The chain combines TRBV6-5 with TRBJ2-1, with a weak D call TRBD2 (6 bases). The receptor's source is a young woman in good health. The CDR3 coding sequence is TGTGCCAGCAGTCCTCTAGCGACCTCCTACAATGAGCAGTTCTTC. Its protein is CASSPLATSYNEQFF.